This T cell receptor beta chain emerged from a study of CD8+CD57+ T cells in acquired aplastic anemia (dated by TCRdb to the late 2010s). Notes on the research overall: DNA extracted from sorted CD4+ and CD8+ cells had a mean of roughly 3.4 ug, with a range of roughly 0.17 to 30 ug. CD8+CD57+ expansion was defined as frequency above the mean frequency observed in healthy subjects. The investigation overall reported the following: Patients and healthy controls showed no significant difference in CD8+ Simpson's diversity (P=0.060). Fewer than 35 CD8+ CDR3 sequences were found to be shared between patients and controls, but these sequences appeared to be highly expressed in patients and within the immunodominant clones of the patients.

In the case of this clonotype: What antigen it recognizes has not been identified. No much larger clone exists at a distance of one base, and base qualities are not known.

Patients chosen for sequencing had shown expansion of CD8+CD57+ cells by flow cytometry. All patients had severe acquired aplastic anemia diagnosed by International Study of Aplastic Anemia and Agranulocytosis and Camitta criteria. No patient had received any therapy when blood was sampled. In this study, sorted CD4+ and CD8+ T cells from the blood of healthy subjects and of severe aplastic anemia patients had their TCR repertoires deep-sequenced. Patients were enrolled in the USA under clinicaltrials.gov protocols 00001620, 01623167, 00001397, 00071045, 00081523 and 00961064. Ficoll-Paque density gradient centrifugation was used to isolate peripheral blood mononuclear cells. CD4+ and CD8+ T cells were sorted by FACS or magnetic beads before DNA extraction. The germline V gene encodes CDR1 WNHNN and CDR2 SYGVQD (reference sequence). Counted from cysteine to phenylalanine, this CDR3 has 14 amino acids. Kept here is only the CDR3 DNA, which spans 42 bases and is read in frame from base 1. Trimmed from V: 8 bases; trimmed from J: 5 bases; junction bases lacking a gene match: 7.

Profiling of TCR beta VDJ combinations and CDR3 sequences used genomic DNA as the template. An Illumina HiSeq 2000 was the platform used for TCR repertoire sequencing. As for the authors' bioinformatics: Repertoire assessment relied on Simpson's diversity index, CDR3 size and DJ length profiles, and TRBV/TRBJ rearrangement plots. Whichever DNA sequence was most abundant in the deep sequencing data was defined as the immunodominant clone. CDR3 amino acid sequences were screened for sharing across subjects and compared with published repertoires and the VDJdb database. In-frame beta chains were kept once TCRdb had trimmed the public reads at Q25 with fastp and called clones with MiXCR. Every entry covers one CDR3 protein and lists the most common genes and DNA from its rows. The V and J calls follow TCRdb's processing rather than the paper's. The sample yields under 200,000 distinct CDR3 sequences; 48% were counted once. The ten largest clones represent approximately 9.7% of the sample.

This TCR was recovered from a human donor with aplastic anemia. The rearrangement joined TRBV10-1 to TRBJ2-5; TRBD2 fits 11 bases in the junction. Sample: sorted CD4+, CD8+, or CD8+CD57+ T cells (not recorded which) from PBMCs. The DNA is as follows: TGCGCCAGCGTACTAGCGGGAGTTGGCGAGACCCAGTACTTC. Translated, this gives CASVLAGVGETQYF.